This TCR beta chain was observed in a study of T cells expressing NK-cell markers. The CDR3 has 15 residues. From germline, CDR1 is MDHEN and CDR2 SYDVKM. TCRdb re-analyzed the 5' RACE reads; it lists each CDR3 protein once, without DNA. This table lists 500,000 to 700,000 distinct CDR3 sequences. Specimen: blood T cells: a sorted CD56 or NKG2C T cell subset, CD4+ or CD8+ T cells, or bulk PBMC T cells (not recorded which). This sequence originates from a man aged 18-30 years in good health. The rearrangement uses TRBV28 and TRBJ2-7; TCRdb selects TRBD2, and the lack of DNA leaves this call unchecked. CDR3 residues: CASSSPGTKTYEQYF.